This T cell receptor (beta chain) was retrieved from a study of blood T cell repertoires in COVID-19 (dated by TCRdb to 2020 to 2021). A note on the overall study: Collaborator samples came from the United States, Italy and Spain and covered acute and convalescent phases of COVID-19. The material from the prospective study consisted of cDNA or gDNA derived from T cells, B-cell-depleted T cells, or PBMCs. Subjects who had been exposed to COVID-19, were actively infected with it, or had recovered from it provided the deeply sampled blood TCRbeta repertoires that made up the dataset. The repertoires were made available in a free public database intended to serve as a resource for research on the immune response to SARS-CoV-2. Samples came from the ongoing ImmuneRACE study (first 160 participants) plus 1,254 subjects from 6 global collaborators. The sample metadata nearly always contained a de-identified subject ID, COVID-19 status, age in years and sex. Where available, HLA class I and class II types were taken from metadata supplied by the sample provider and were not determined by assay-based typing. Study-level results and caveats: The amount of clinical and demographic metadata varied by source and participant and was provided uncurated.

The collaborating institutions used their own protocols to collect whole blood in K2EDTA tubes. Collaborator samples were shipped for TCRbeta analysis as frozen whole blood, isolated PBMCs, or DNA extracted from either sample type. On this clone: What antigen it recognizes has not been identified. Per-base quality was not reported, and no clone a single base away is much larger than it.

TCRbeta CDR3 regions were amplified from genomic DNA by means of the immunoSEQ Assay, a bias-controlled multiplex PCR. Per the authors' processing: Within the assay, amplification of reference gene primers was used to estimate how many nucleated cells each sample contained. Sequence reads were collapsed and filtered to measure the absolute abundance of every unique TCRbeta CDR3 rearrangement. Productive Simpson clonality was computed per sample as the square root of Simpson's diversity index over productive rearrangements. TCRdb limited this immuneACCESS table to in-frame rearrangements with V and J called. A share of clones is missing; checked studies link under half to unresolved V genes, and the rest is unexplained. V and J calls plus clone size are reproduced from that table; the DNA served to infer D and trimming. In this sample the table shows roughly 240,000 clones, about four fifths of which occur a single time. 4.7% of the sample is in the top ten clones.

Deletion took 5 bases off V and 6 bases off J, with a span of 17 bases between the germline ends. CDR1 and CDR2, looked up from the germline V gene, are SGHNT and YENEEA. Including cysteine and phenylalanine, the CDR3 has 15 amino acids. Only the CDR3 DNA is retained, 45 bases long and in frame from the first base. Sequencing was carried out using peripheral blood. This clonotype was obtained from a woman in her 70s with acute or convalescent COVID-19. Recombination connected TRBV11-3 to TRBJ2-1; TRBD2 is a possible D gene, resting on 7 matching bases. The CDR3 loop reads CASSQLGAGANEQFF. In nucleotide form, the sequence is TGTGCCAGCAGCCAATTAGGGGCGGGGGCCAATGAGCAGTTCTTC.